Listed below are T cell receptor beta chains from one sample, sequenced in a study of cytomegalovirus exposure and HLA in healthy donors. Data came from immunoSEQ multiplex PCR; TCRdb stores just in-frame clones and leaves some out. The sample holds roughly 93,000 clones, roughly 79% seen once. The source material was PBMCs. These receptor sequences come from a man aged 25 to 40 in good health and CMV-seronegative. Each CDR3 is given with its conserved first and last residue. The order of the fields is clone size, V gene, J gene, D gene, CDR3 DNA, CDR3 protein. D genes are given only for firm matches. Clone size is stated in some rows and not others, as once, few, many or a class when expanded.

>NA|TRBV4-1|TRBJ1-2|NA
TGCGCCAGCAGCCAAGCACAGGTCAATGGCTACACCTTC
CASSQAQVNGYTF
>NA|TRBV7-3|TRBJ2-2|TRBD1
TGTGCCAGCAGCCCCTGGACAGGGGGGACCGGGGAGCTGTTTTTT
CASSPWTGGTGELFF
>NA|TRBV7-9|TRBJ1-1|NA
TGTGCCAGCAGCCCCCAGTCCGCCGCTGAAGCTTTCTTT
CASSPQSAAEAFF
>few|TRBV6-1|TRBJ1-4|NA
TGTGCCAGCACCCTTGACAGAGGCGCGAATGAAAAACTGTTTTTT
CASTLDRGANEKLFF
>NA|TRBV6-1|TRBJ2-2|TRBD2
TGTGCCAGCAGTATTCTAGCGGGGTCCGGGGAGCTGTTTTTT
CASSILAGSGELFF
>once|TRBV9|TRBJ2-1|NA
TGTGCCAGCAGCGTAGAGGGGGTCCCGTACAATGAGCAGTTCTTC
CASSVEGVPYNEQFF
>NA|TRBV19|TRBJ1-2|NA
TGTGCCAGTACTCCGTCGGGGGGCTATGGCTACACCTTC
CASTPSGGYGYTF
>once|TRBV6-5|TRBJ2-1|NA
TGTGCCAGCAGCCAAGGGAGGCCCTCCTACAATGAGCAGTTCTTC
CASSQGRPSYNEQFF
>few|TRBV29-1|TRBJ1-1|NA
TGCAGCGGTACAGAGAACACTGAAGCTTTCTTT
CSGTENTEAFF
>NA|TRBV5-5|TRBJ1-6|NA
TGTGCCAGCAGCCTCCTGGGCCCCCTCCACTTT
CASSLLGPLHF
>NA|TRBV18|TRBJ2-3|TRBD1
TGTGCCAGCTCACCCCGGGACAGGGGCACAGATACGCAGTATTTT
CASSPRDRGTDTQYF
>once|TRBV5-1|TRBJ1-2|TRBD1
TGCGCCAGCAGCCCGGGACAGGGAGGAATCGCTGACTATGGCTACACCTTC
CASSPGQGGIADYGYTF
>NA|TRBV5-6|TRBJ1-2|NA
TGTGCCAGCAGCTTTTTTGGAAGCGCTGACTATGGCTACACCTTC
CASSFFGSADYGYTF
>NA|TRBV25-1|TRBJ2-2|NA
TGTGCCAGCAGTAGTCCATGGGGGACAAGGGAGCTGTTTTTT
CASSSPWGTRELFF
>few|TRBV6-1|TRBJ2-2|NA
TGTGCCAGCAGTGAATCCCATTTAGCCGGGGAGCTGTTTTTT
CASSESHLAGELFF
>NA|TRBV10-3|TRBJ1-3|NA
TGTGCCATCAGTGATAGTGGAAACACCATATATTTT
CAISDSGNTIYF
>NA|TRBV27|TRBJ2-7|NA
TGTGCCAGCGGCTCGGACAGATTCTACGAGCAGTACTTC
CASGSDRFYEQYF
>NA|TRBV18|TRBJ1-5|NA
TGTGCCAGCTCACCTGGACAGTACAATCAGCCCCAGCATTTT
CASSPGQYNQPQHF
>NA|TRBV11-1|TRBJ1-5|NA
TGTGCCAGCAGCTTAGGGGGGGATCAGCCCCAGCATTTT
CASSLGGDQPQHF
>NA|TRBV7-6|TRBJ2-3|TRBD2
TGTGCCAGCAGCTTAGTCCTAGCGGGGGAAGATACGCAGTATTTT
CASSLVLAGEDTQYF
>NA|TRBV29-1|TRBJ1-1|NA
TGCAGCGGGAGTCGGGGGGGCACTGAAGCTTTCTTT
CSGSRGGTEAFF
>NA|TRBV28|TRBJ1-3|TRBD1
TGTGCCAGCAGGGACTACAGGGGCTCTGGAAACACCATATATTTT
CASRDYRGSGNTIYF
>few|TRBV6-5|TRBJ2-1|TRBD2
TGTGCCAGCAGTTTTCTAGCGGGAGGGCACAATGAGCAGTTCTTC
CASSFLAGGHNEQFF
>few|TRBV6-5|TRBJ2-2|NA
TGTGCCAGCAGTTACTCCTGGGGGGACACCGGGGAGCTGTTTTTT
CASSYSWGDTGELFF
>NA|TRBV9|TRBJ1-5|TRBD1
TGTGCCAGCAGCGCGACAGGGTCTCGGCAGCCCCAGCATTTT
CASSATGSRQPQHF
>NA|TRBV4-3|TRBJ1-5|TRBD1
TGCGCCAGCAGCCAAGATTGGGGCAGGGGGCTGGGTCAGCCCCAGCATTTT
CASSQDWGRGLGQPQHF
>NA|TRBV5-1|TRBJ1-1|NA
TGCGCCAGCAACTTCGACGGGAGGTGGACTGAAGCTTTCTTT
CASNFDGRWTEAFF
>NA|TRBV6-5|TRBJ2-5|TRBD2
TGTGCCAGCAGTTACTCAGCGGGGATGACCCAAGAGACCCAGTACTTC
CASSYSAGMTQETQYF
>once|TRBV19|TRBJ2-3|TRBD1
TGTGCCAGTAGGGACAGGAGCACAGATACGCAGTATTTT
CASRDRSTDTQYF
>NA|TRBV9|TRBJ2-5|TRBD1
TGTGCCAGCAGCAAACAGCCGGGACAGGGGGGAGAGACCCAGTACTTC
CASSKQPGQGGETQYF
>once|TRBV7-2|TRBJ2-3|TRBD2
TGTGCCAGCAGCTTAATGGGACTAGCCCCAGATACGCAGTATTTT
CASSLMGLAPDTQYF
>NA|TRBV9|TRBJ2-1|NA
TGTGCCAGCAGCGTAGGGGGGCGGGGGTCCAATGAGCAGTTCTTC
CASSVGGRGSNEQFF
>NA|TRBV29-1|TRBJ2-7|TRBD1
TGCAGCGTCAAAACCCGGGACAGAGTCTACGAGCAGTACTTC
CSVKTRDRVYEQYF
>NA|TRBV4-3|TRBJ1-1|NA
TGCGCCAGCAGCCCCTCGACAATTATGAACACTGAAGCTTTCTTT
CASSPSTIMNTEAFF
>NA|TRBV5-1|TRBJ2-2|NA
TGCGCCAGCAGCTTGGACCGGGTGAACACCGGGGAGCTGTTTTTT
CASSLDRVNTGELFF
>NA|TRBV29-1|TRBJ1-1|NA
TGCAGCGCGAACAGGGAACTGAACACTGAAGCTTTCTTT
CSANRELNTEAFF
>NA|TRBV19|TRBJ2-6|NA
TGTGCCACCATTGCGGGGTCTGGGGCCAACGTCCTGACTTTC
CATIAGSGANVLTF
>NA|TRBV7-9|TRBJ2-7|NA
TGTTCCAGCAGCTTAATCGCAGACGAGCAGTACTTC
CSSSLIADEQYF
>NA|TRBV9|TRBJ2-2|TRBD2
TGTGCCAGCATACCAATAGCGGGAGCTGCTGGGTCCGGGGAGCTGTTTTTT
CASIPIAGAAGSGELFF